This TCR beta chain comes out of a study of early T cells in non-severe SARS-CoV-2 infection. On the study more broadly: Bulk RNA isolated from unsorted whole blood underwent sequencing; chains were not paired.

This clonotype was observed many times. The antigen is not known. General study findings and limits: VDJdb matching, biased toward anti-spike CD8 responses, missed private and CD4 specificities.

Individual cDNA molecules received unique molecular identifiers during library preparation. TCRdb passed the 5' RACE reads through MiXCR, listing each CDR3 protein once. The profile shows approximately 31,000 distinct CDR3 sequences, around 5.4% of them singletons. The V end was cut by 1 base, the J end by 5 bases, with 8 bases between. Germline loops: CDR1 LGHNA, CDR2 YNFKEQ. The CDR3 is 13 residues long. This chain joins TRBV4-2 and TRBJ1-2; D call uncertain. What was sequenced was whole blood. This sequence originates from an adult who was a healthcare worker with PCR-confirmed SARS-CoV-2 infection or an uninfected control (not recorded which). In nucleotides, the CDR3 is TGTGCCAGCAGCCAAGTCGGGGAGTATGGCTACACCTTC. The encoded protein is CASSQVGEYGYTF.